The rows below give T cell receptor beta chains drawn from one sample of a study of cytomegalovirus exposure and HLA in healthy donors. Clones were sequenced by immunoSEQ multiplex PCR, and TCRdb holds only the in-frame ones, with some missing. The repertoire has about 140,000 clones, almost 85% of them found once; the top ten carry 1.4% to 1.5%. What was sequenced was PBMCs. The receptors originated from a man aged 30 to 45 in good health and CMV-seropositive. Each CDR3 is given with its conserved first and last residue. A D gene is named only where the DNA matches it firmly. Rows may omit the clone size; those that give it use once, few, many or a size class.

D	V	J	size	DNA	CDR3
TRBD1	TRBV4-2	TRBJ2-5	.	TGTGCCAGCAGCCGGACAGGGGGTCAGCTAGAGACCCAGTACTTC	CASSRTGGQLETQYF
.	TRBV7-2	TRBJ2-1	.	TGTGCCAGCAGCTTAGCCGTCAGCTCCTACAATGAGCAGTTCTTC	CASSLAVSSYNEQFF
.	TRBV6-5	TRBJ2-1	.	.	CASSTSDSSYNEQFF
.	TRBV7-9	TRBJ2-1	.	TGTGCCAGCAGCTCTCCTAGGTTAGCCCTTAATGAGCAGTTCTTC	CASSSPRLALNEQFF
TRBD1	TRBV6-1	TRBJ2-5	.	TGTGCCAGCAGTCAGACAGGGGCCCAAGAGACCCAGTACTTC	CASSQTGAQETQYF
TRBD1	TRBV28	TRBJ1-4	.	TGTGCCAGCAGCCCTGGTGAGGGGGCAATCGAAAAACTGTTTTTT	CASSPGEGAIEKLFF
TRBD2	TRBV9	TRBJ2-1	.	TGTGCCAGCAGCGTAGAGGGACTACCCTCGGATGAGCAGTTCTTC	CASSVEGLPSDEQFF
.	TRBV10-3	TRBJ2-7	.	TGTGCCATCAGTGGGACAAGGCCCTTGACGTACGAGCAGTACTTC	CAISGTRPLTYEQYF
.	TRBV7-8	TRBJ1-3	.	TGTGCCAGCAGCGCCCGACAGGCGCCCAGCTACTCTGGAAACACCATATATTTT	CASSARQAPSYSGNTIYF
TRBD2	TRBV28	TRBJ2-2	.	TGTGCCAGCAGTAGGACTAGCGACTACACCGGGGAGCTGTTTTTT	CASSRTSDYTGELFF
TRBD2	TRBV2	TRBJ2-7	.	TGTGCCAGCAGTGGCGGGTCTAGCGGGACCGACGAGCAGTACTTC	CASSGGSSGTDEQYF
.	TRBV27	TRBJ2-7	once	TGTGCCAGCGGAAGGACACACCTCTCCTACGAGCAGTACTTC	CASGRTHLSYEQYF
.	TRBV28	TRBJ2-7	.	TGTGCCAGCAGTCGGGGGTGGGCCTACGAGCAGTACTTC	CASSRGWAYEQYF
TRBD1	TRBV2	TRBJ2-3	.	TGTGCCAGCATCCCGGGACAGATGTACACAGATACGCAGTATTTT	CASIPGQMYTDTQYF
.	TRBV5-1	TRBJ1-5	once	TGCGCCAGCAGTCCGGACGGGAGAGAGTATCAGCCCCAGCATTTT	CASSPDGREYQPQHF
.	TRBV7-3	TRBJ2-1	.	TGTGCCAGCAGCACCGGGACTCCTAAGGAGCAGTTCTTC	CASSTGTPKEQFF
TRBD1	TRBV9	TRBJ1-2	.	TGTGCCAGCAGCCCGGGACAGCCTAAGTACTATGGCTACACCTTC	CASSPGQPKYYGYTF
.	TRBV7-3	TRBJ1-6	once	TGTGCCAGCAGCTTGGGCCAGGGCAAGAGCTCCTATAATTCACCCCTCCACTTT	CASSLGQGKSSYNSPLHF
TRBD2	TRBV7-9	TRBJ2-3	.	TGTGCCAGCAGCTTACTAGCGGGAGGCCCAGGGGATACGCAGTATTTT	CASSLLAGGPGDTQYF
.	TRBV5-1	TRBJ2-7	few	TGCGCCAGCAGCTTGTACAGTCCCTACGAGCAGTACTTC	CASSLYSPYEQYF
TRBD2	TRBV6-5	TRBJ2-1	.	TGTGCCAGCAGTTTAGCGGGGGGTAACAATGAGCAGTTCTTC	CASSLAGGNNEQFF
.	TRBV5-1	TRBJ1-2	.	TGCGCCAGCAGCCAGCAGGAGGGCTATGGCTACACCTTC	CASSQQEGYGYTF
.	TRBV4-1	TRBJ2-1	.	TGCGCCAGCAGCCTTCTCGCAGGGGGGTCCTTAGGCAATGAGCAGTTCTTC	CASSLLAGGSLGNEQFF
TRBD2	TRBV7-2	TRBJ2-1	.	TGTGCCAGCAGCCTATTCGGGACTAGCGGGGGTCGAGGGGATGAGCAGTTCTTC	CASSLFGTSGGRGDEQFF
TRBD1	TRBV25-1	TRBJ2-7	.	TGTGCCAGCAGTGAAGGGACAGGCTCTCCCTACGAGCAGTACTTC	CASSEGTGSPYEQYF
.	TRBV6-1	TRBJ2-7	.	TGTGCCAGCAGTGTTGGGGACAACGACTTCTACGAGCAGTACTTC	CASSVGDNDFYEQYF
TRBD2	TRBV5-5	TRBJ2-3	.	TGTGCCAGCAGACTGACTAGCGGGAGTACAGATACGCAGTATTTT	CASRLTSGSTDTQYF
.	TRBV29-1	TRBJ2-7	.	TGCAGCGTGGGGGCTAGGGGTGGGGCGCAATACGAGCAGTACTTC	CSVGARGGAQYEQYF
TRBD2	TRBV6-5	TRBJ2-5	few	TGTGCCAGCAGTGTTGTAGGCGGGGGGCAGGAGACCCAGTACTTC	CASSVVGGGQETQYF
.	TRBV12-5	TRBJ2-7	few	TGTGCTAGTGGTTGGGTCACAGGGAAGTTCTCCTACGAGCAGTACTTC	CASGWVTGKFSYEQYF
TRBD2	TRBV5-6	TRBJ2-7	.	TGTGCCAGCAGCAAACTAGCGGGATCCTACGAGCAGTACTTC	CASSKLAGSYEQYF
TRBD2	TRBV6-5	TRBJ2-1	.	TGTGCCAGCGGGCCGGGACTAGCGAACTACAATGAGCAGTTCTTC	CASGPGLANYNEQFF
.	TRBV15	TRBJ1-5	.	TGTGCCACCCAGCCGAGCAGACAAAATCAGCCCCAGCATTTT	CATQPSRQNQPQHF
.	TRBV27	TRBJ1-4	.	TGTGCCAGCAGTTCCGCAGGTTCGACTAATGAAAAACTGTTTTTT	CASSSAGSTNEKLFF
TRBD1	TRBV6-1	TRBJ2-5	.	TGTGCCAGCAAGGCTACAGGGGGCCAAGGAGAGACCCAGTACTTC	CASKATGGQGETQYF
TRBD1	TRBV29-1	TRBJ1-2	.	TGCAGCGTTGAAGTACGACAGGGGGCATCCTATGGCTACACCTTC	CSVEVRQGASYGYTF
.	TRBV7-6	TRBJ2-1	.	TGTGCCAGCAGCTTAGAGAGAGCAAATGAGCAGTTCTTC	CASSLERANEQFF
.	TRBV10-3	TRBJ1-1	.	TGTGCCATCAGGGGGCCCGAAAACACTGAAGCTTTCTTT	CAIRGPENTEAFF
.	TRBV25-1	TRBJ2-3	few	TGTGCCAGCAGCATGGGGGGTCATACATACACAGATACGCAGTATTTT	CASSMGGHTYTDTQYF
.	TRBV4-2	TRBJ1-5	few	TGTGCCAGCAGCCCTCTAGGCCGGGCCGGAGGGTTGGGCCGTACTAATCAGCCCCAGCATTTT	CASSPLGRAGGLGRTNQPQHF
.	TRBV7-8	TRBJ2-5	.	TGTGCCAGCAGCTCCGACGGCGGGAAAGAGACCCAGTACTTC	CASSSDGGKETQYF
.	TRBV30	TRBJ1-1	.	TGTGCCTGGAGTGAGGGCCGGGGCACTGAAGCTTTCTTT	CAWSEGRGTEAFF
TRBD1	TRBV19	TRBJ2-1	.	TGTGCCAGTAGTCTAGTCGACAGGGGTGGGAATGAGCAGTTCTTC	CASSLVDRGGNEQFF
.	TRBV25-1	TRBJ2-5	.	TGTGCCAGCACCAGCTGGGGGGAAGAGACCCAGTACTTC	CASTSWGEETQYF
.	TRBV11-3	TRBJ1-1	few	TGTGCCAGCAGCAAGGGACAGAACACTGAAGCTTTCTTT	CASSKGQNTEAFF
TRBD2	TRBV9	TRBJ2-2	.	TGTGCCAGCAGCCCGACCCCTAGCGGGGACACCGGGGAGCTGTTTTTT	CASSPTPSGDTGELFF
TRBD2	TRBV28	TRBJ2-5	.	TGTGCCAGCAGTTTGCCTAGCGGGCTCCAAGAGACCCAGTACTTC	CASSLPSGLQETQYF
TRBD2	TRBV11-3	TRBJ2-5	.	TGTGCCAGCAGGGGGGGGTGGCAGACCCAGTACTTC	CASRGGWQTQYF
TRBD1	TRBV28	TRBJ1-4	.	TGTGCCAGCAACCAACAGGGGGGTGGTGAAAAACTGTTTTTT	CASNQQGGGEKLFF
TRBD1	TRBV6-6	TRBJ2-7	many	TGTGCCAGCAGCCATGGACAGGGACGGACCTACGAGCAGTACTTC	CASSHGQGRTYEQYF